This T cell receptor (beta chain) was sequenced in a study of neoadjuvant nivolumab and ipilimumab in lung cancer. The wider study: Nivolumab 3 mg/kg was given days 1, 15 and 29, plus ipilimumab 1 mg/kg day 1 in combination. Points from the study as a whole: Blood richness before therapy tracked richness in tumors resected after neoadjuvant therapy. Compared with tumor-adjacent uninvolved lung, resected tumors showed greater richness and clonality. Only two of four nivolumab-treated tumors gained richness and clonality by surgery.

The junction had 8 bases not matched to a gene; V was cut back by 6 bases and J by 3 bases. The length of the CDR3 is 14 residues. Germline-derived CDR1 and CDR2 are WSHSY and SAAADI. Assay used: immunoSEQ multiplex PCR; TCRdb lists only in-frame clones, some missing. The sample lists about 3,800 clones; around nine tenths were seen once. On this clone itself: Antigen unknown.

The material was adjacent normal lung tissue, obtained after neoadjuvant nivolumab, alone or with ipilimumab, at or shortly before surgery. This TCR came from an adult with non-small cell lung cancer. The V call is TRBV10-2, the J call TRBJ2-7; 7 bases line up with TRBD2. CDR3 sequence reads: CASRGGLLNYEQYF. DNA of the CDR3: TGCGCCAGCAGGGGGGGACTACTTAACTACGAGCAGTACTTC.